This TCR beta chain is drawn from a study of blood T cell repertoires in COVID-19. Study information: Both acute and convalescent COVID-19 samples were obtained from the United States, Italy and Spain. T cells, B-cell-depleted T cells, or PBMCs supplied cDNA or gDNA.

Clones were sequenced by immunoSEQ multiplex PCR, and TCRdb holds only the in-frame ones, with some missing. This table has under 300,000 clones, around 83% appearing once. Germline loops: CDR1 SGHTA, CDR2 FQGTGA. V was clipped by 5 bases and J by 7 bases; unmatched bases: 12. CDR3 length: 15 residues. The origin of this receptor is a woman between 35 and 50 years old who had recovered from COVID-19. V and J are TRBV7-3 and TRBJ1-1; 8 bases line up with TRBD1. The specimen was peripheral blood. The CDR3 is CASSPRPQGAGEAFF. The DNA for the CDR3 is TGTGCCAGCAGCCCACGTCCTCAGGGGGCGGGTGAAGCTTTCTTT.